This TCR beta chain derives from a study of metastatic and nonmetastatic thyroid tumors. Study context: A comparison of repertoires was made across blood and tumor or nodule tissue from malignant and benign thyroid patients. Study observations and caveats: For both blood and tumor, malignant thyroid tumors reportedly showed significantly higher TCR beta diversity than benign nodules did.

This CDR3 contains 11 residues. Looked up from germline, CDR1 is GTSNPN and CDR2 is SVGIG (reference sequence). Trimming removed 4 bases at V and 0 bases at J, with 0 bases between. This clone appeared a single time. Its antigen is still unknown. Authors' data handling: For papillary thyroid cancer, a distant-metastasis classifier was constructed from CDR3 differences observed across clinicopathological groups. TCRdb recomputed clones from the PCR reads via MiXCR. Here the V and J calls rest on TCRdb's processing, not on the authors' analysis. The repertoire holds 12,000 to 15,000 clones, with about 27% as singletons. Patients had received no treatment of any kind before thyroid surgery.

Sequenced: blood. The receptor was derived from a female donor with papillary thyroid cancer or a benign thyroid nodule (not recorded which). Some clones in this sample may be carry-over from other donors' samples. This chain connects TRBV30 to TRBJ2-2; no firm D call. The DNA of the CDR3 is TGTGCCTGGACGAACACCGGGGAGCTGTTTTTT. This encodes CAWTNTGELFF.